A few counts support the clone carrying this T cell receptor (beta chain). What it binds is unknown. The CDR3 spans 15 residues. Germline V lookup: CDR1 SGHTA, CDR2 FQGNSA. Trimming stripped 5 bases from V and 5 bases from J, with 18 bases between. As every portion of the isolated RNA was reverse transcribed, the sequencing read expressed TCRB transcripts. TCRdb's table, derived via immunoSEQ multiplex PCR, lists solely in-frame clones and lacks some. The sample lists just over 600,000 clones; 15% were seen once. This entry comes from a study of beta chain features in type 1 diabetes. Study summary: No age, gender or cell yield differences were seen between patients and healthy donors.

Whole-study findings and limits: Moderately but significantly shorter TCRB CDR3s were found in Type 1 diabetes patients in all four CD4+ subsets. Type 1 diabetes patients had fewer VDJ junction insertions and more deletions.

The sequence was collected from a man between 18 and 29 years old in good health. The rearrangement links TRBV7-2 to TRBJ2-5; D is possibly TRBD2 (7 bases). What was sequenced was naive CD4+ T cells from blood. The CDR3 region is CASSRGAVGGETQYF. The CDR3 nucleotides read TGTGCCAGCAGCCGGGGGGCCGTAGGAGGCGAGACCCAGTACTTC.